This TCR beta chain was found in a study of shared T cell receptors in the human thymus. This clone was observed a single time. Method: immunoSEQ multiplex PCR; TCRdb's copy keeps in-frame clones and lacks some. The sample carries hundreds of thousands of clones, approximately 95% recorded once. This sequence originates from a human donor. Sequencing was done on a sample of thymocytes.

The CDR3 region is CATSRDSAPLNSEALSYNEQFF. The CDR3 DNA reads as TGTGCCACCAGCAGAGATTCTGCCCCTCTTAATAGCGAGGCCCTCTCCTACAATGAGCAGTTCTTC. The chain carries TRBV15 and TRBJ2-1, with D perhaps matching TRBD2 (5 bases). The CDR3 extends over 22 amino acids. Germline CDR1 and CDR2: LNHNV and YYDKDF (reference sequence). Trimming stripped 0 bases from V and 0 bases from J, with 27 bases between.